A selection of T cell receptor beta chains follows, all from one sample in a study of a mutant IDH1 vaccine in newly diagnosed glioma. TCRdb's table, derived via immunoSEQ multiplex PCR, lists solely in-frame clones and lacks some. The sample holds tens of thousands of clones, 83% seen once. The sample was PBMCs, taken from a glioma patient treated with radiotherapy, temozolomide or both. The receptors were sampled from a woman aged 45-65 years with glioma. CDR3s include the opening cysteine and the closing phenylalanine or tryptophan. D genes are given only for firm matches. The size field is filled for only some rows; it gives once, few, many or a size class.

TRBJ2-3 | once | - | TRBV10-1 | CASLEGGGKDTQYF | TGCGCCAGTTTAGAGGGGGGGGGTAAGGATACGCAGTATTTT
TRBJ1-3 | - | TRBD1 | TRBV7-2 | CASSLRQGQGLLNTIYF | TGTGCCAGCAGCCTACGCCAAGGACAGGGGCTACTAAACACCATATATTTT
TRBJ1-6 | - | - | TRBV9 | CASSLTLRSIDSPLHF | TGTGCCAGCAGCCTTACCCTCAGGAGTATTGATTCACCCCTCCACTTT
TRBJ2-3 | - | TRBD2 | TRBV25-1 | CASSDGRGKDTQYF | TGTGCCAGCAGTGATGGGCGGGGGAAAGATACGCAGTATTTT
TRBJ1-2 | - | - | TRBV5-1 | CASRWDTNYGYTF | TGCGCCAGCAGGTGGGACACGAACTATGGCTACACCTTC
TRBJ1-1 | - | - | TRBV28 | CASSRWSVGNTEAFF | TGTGCCAGCAGTCGATGGTCCGTCGGGAACACTGAAGCTTTCTTT
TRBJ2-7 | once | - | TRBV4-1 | CASSPGPDYEQYF | TGCGCCAGCAGCCCGGGACCAGACTACGAGCAGTACTTC
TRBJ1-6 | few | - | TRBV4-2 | CASSPKKGQGSSPLHF | TGTGCCAGCAGCCCCAAGAAGGGGCAGGGTAGTTCACCCCTCCACTTT
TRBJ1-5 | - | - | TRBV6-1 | CASSEASSLRGQPQHF | TGTGCCAGCAGTGAAGCTAGCTCTCTCCGCGGTCAGCCCCAGCATTTT
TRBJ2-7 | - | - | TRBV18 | CASSSRRGSDEQYF | TGTGCCAGCTCATCAAGACGGGGGTCCGACGAGCAGTACTTC
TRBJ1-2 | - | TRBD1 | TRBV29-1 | CSVPPTGQGTYGYTF | TGCAGCGTTCCCCCGACCGGACAGGGGACCTATGGCTACACCTTC
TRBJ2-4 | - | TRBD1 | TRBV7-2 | CASSLGGNRGNIQYF | TGTGCCAGCAGCTTAGGAGGGAACAGGGGAAACATTCAGTACTTC
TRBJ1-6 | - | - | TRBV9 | CASSPSGGVNSPLHF | TGTGCCAGCAGCCCCTCGGGAGGGGTAAATTCACCCCTCCACTTT
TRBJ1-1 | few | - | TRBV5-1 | CASSLDGLNTEAFF | TGCGCCAGCAGCTTAGACGGGCTGAACACTGAAGCTTTCTTT
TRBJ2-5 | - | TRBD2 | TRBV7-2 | CASSFTAGGRGIQTQYF | TGTGCCAGCAGCTTCACTGCCGGAGGGAGGGGCATACAGACCCAGTACTTC
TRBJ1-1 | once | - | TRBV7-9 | CASTSREFWAFF | TGTGCCAGCACCAGTAGGGAGTTTTGGGCTTTCTTT
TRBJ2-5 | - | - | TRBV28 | CASSSQPLRETQYF | TGTGCCAGCAGTTCCCAGCCACTTAGAGAGACCCAGTACTTC
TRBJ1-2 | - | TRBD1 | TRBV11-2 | CASSSIRGQGGDYGYTF | TGTGCCAGCAGCTCAATTCGGGGACAGGGGGGCGACTATGGCTACACCTTC
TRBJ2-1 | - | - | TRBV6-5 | CASSYSEQGGYNEQFF | TGTGCCAGCAGTTACTCCGAACAGGGAGGCTACAATGAGCAGTTCTTC
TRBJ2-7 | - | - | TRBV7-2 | CASSLALGGQYF | TGTGCCAGCAGCTTAGCTCTCGGAGGGCAGTACTTC
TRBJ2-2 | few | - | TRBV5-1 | CASRFGILGELFF | TGCGCCAGCAGATTTGGGATACTCGGGGAGCTGTTTTTT
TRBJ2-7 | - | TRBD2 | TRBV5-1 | CASRSLAGSSYEQYF | TGCGCCAGCAGGTCGCTAGCGGGGAGCTCCTACGAGCAGTACTTC
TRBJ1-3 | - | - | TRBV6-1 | CASRSQEDTIYF | TGTGCCAGCAGGTCCCAGGAGGACACCATATATTTT
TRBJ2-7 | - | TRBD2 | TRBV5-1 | CASTREGRSSYEQYF | TGCGCCAGCACCAGGGAGGGCAGAAGTTCCTACGAGCAGTACTTC
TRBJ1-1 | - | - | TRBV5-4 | CASSLVGKNTEAFF | TGTGCCAGCAGCTTGGTAGGGAAGAACACTGAAGCTTTCTTT
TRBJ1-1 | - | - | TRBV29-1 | CSVEGLLNTEAFF | TGCAGCGTTGAAGGACTGTTGAACACTGAAGCTTTCTTT
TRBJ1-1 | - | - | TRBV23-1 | CARERGPTEAFF | TGCGCCAGAGAACGGGGGCCCACTGAAGCTTTCTTT
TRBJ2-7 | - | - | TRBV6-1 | CASSEIVSGNEQYF | TGTGCCAGCAGTGAAATAGTTTCAGGGAACGAGCAGTACTTC
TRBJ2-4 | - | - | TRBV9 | CASSARQGQGNIQYF | TGTGCCAGCAGCGCCCGCCAGGGGCAGGGAAACATTCAGTACTTC
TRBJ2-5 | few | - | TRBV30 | CAWSFGFGETQYF | TGTGCCTGGAGTTTCGGGTTTGGAGAGACCCAGTACTTC
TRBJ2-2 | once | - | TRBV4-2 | CASSQVRGLNTGELFF | TGTGCCAGCAGCCAAGTTAGGGGACTTAACACCGGGGAGCTGTTTTTT
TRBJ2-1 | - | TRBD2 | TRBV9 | CASSGLAGGRGEQFF | TGTGCCAGCAGCGGACTAGCGGGGGGGCGAGGCGAGCAGTTCTTC
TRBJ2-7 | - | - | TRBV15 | CATSRDSSSYEQYF | TGTGCCACCAGCAGAGATTCCAGTTCCTACGAGCAGTACTTC
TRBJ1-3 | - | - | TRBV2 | CASSEYRGSGNTIYF | TGTGCCAGCAGTGAATATAGGGGTTCTGGAAACACCATATATTTT
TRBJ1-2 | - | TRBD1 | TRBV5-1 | CASSTGDVFNYGYTF | TGCGCCAGCTCCACAGGGGACGTATTTAACTATGGCTACACCTTC
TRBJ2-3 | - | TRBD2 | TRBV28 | CASHSGGAFPDTQYF | TGTGCCAGCCACAGCGGGGGGGCATTCCCAGACACGCAGTATTTT
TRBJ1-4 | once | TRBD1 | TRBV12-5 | CASGGQATNEKLFF | TGTGCTAGTGGGGGACAGGCAACTAATGAAAAACTGTTTTTT
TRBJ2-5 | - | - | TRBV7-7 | CASSSGRGEETQYF | TGTGCCAGCAGCTCTGGTAGGGGTGAAGAGACCCAGTACTTC
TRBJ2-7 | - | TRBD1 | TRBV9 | CASARDSNPSYEQYF | TGTGCCAGCGCACGGGACAGCAACCCCTCCTACGAGCAGTACTTC
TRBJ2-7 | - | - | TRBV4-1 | CASSPVPDSYEQYF | TGCGCCAGCAGCCCCGTGCCGGACTCCTACGAGCAGTACTTC
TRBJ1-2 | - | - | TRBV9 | CASSVTAALDMYGYTF | TGTGCCAGCAGCGTCACAGCTGCCCTTGATATGTATGGCTACACCTTC
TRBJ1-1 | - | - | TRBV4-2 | CASSQDHGTEAFF | TGTGCCAGCAGCCAAGACCATGGAACTGAAGCTTTCTTT
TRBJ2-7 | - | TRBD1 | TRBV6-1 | CASSVGDRVGEQYF | TGTGCCAGCAGTGTAGGGGACAGGGTCGGCGAGCAGTACTTC
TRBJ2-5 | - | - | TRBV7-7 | CASSLRVQETQYF | TGTGCTAGCAGCCTCCGGGTCCAAGAGACCCAGTACTTC
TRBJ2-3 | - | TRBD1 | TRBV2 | CASSDQGGTDTQYF | TGTGCCAGCAGCGATCAGGGGGGCACAGATACGCAGTATTTT
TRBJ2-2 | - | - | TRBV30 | CAWTGPNTGELFF | TGTGCCTGGACAGGACCAAACACCGGGGAGCTGTTTTTT
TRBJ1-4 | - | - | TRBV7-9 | CASSEGRANEKLFF | TGTGCCAGCAGCGAAGGCAGAGCTAATGAAAAACTGTTTTTT
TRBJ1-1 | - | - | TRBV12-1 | CASSFGLQGTNTEAFF | TGTGCCAGCAGCTTTGGGTTACAGGGTACGAACACTGAAGCTTTCTTT
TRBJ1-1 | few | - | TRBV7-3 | CASSPNGQGGEAFF | TGTGCCAGCAGCCCCAACGGGCAGGGAGGTGAAGCTTTCTTT
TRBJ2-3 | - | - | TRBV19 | CASSIQNTDTQYF | TGTGCCAGTAGTATCCAGAACACAGATACGCAGTATTTT
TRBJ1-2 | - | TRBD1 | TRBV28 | CASSPGQGSYGYTF | TGTGCCAGCAGTCCGGGACAGGGAAGCTATGGCTACACCTTC
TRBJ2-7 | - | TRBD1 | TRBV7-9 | CASSFLITGGADEQYF | TGTGCCAGCAGCTTCTTGATTACAGGGGGCGCAGACGAGCAGTACTTC
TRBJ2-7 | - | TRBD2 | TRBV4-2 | CASSPGLGQTFYEQYF | TGTGCCAGCAGCCCGGGACTAGGGCAGACCTTTTACGAGCAGTACTTC